The 5 T cell receptor beta chains given below trace back to one sample, sequenced in a study of T cells in Graves' hyperthyroidism and ophthalmopathy. Researchers took RNA transcripts and amplified the TCR beta CDR3 regions from them. An initial round of RT-PCR targeting the TCR CDR3 relied on the HTBI primer set. TCRdb redid the calling of the multiplex PCR reads with MiXCR, one entry per CDR3 protein. The sample carries 250,000 to 350,000 distinct CDR3 sequences, approximately 15% recorded once. Input material: blood. The receptors were gathered from a man younger than 40 with Graves' hyperthyroidism.

Many counts were recorded for this clonotype. The chain is built from TRBV3-1 and TRBJ2-7, with 8 bases aligning to TRBD2. The CDR3 runs to 15 residues. Germline values: CDR1 LGHDT, CDR2 YNNKEL (reference sequence). V shed 0 bases and J 6 bases; nucleotides not matched to a gene: 7. CDR3 DNA sequence: TGTGCCAGCAGCCAAGAGACGGGACTAGTAGTCGAGCAGTACTTC. As protein: CASSQETGLVVEQYF.

The sample holds a few counts of this clonotype. The V gene is TRBV18, the J gene TRBJ2-1, with 14 bases identical to TRBD2. The germline V gene has CDR1 KGHSH and CDR2 LQKENI. V lost 6 bases to trimming and J lost 13 bases; unmatched junction nucleotides: 5. This CDR3 comprises 13 residues. The CDR3 is CASSPGLAGVQFF. Written as DNA, the CDR3 is TGTGCCAGCTCCCCGGGACTAGCGGGAGTACAGTTCTTC.

The sample holds many counts of this clonotype. The J gene is TRBJ2-3, the V gene TRBV7-3; unclear D gene. Between the trimmed V and J ends, which lost 2 bases and 6 bases, there was a span of 12 bases. CDR1 SGHTA and CDR2 FQGTGA come from the germline V gene. This CDR3 spans 14 amino acids. The CDR3 DNA reads TGTGCCAGCAGCTTACGGCACGCGACGGATACGCAGTATTTT. The encoded protein is CASSLRHATDTQYF.

The table lists this clonotype with many counts. The V gene is TRBV7-3, the J gene TRBJ2-1; D is unclear. Trimming took 1 base from V and 5 from J, leaving 12 bases between them. This CDR3 has 15 amino acids. Germline CDR1 and CDR2: SGHTA and FQGTGA. The CDR3 nucleotides are TGTGCCAGCAGCTTAATTTCGTACGGAAACAATGAGCAGTTCTTC. Its protein is CASSLISYGNNEQFF.

The chain recombines TRBV6-2 or TRBV6-3 with TRBJ2-4; 7 positions match TRBD2. The length of the CDR3 is 18 residues. CDR1 is MNHEY and CDR2 is SVGEGT in the germline V gene. V trimming: 4 bases; J trimming: 1 base; junction bases outside the gene matches: 13. CDR3 protein: CASSLRTRGRRAKNIQYF. Written as DNA, the CDR3 is TGTGCCAGCAGTTTAAGGACTAGAGGCCGTAGGGCCAAAAACATTCAGTACTTC.